This T cell receptor (beta chain) is drawn from a study of blood T cell repertoires in COVID-19. Whole-study context: Both acute and convalescent COVID-19 samples were obtained from the United States, Italy and Spain. T cells, B-cell-depleted T cells, or PBMCs provided the cDNA or gDNA that served as material.

The CDR3 consists of 16 residues. Germline V gene data show CDR1 as SGHRS and CDR2 as YFSETQ. Deletions cut 0 bases from V and 4 bases from J, with 14 bases between. Original handling: Scientists estimated how many nucleated cells there were by amplifying reference gene primers. The method was immunoSEQ multiplex PCR; TCRdb's version includes in-frame clones alone and lacks a portion of them. V and J calls and clone size follow that table, whereas D and trimming were derived from the DNA. The sample yields approximately 230,000 clones, 84% seen once. This receptor was taken from a man aged 25 to 45 with active or convalescent COVID-19. The chain employs TRBV5-1 and TRBJ1-3; tentatively, D is TRBD1 (5 bases). Source material: peripheral blood. For the CDR3, the DNA is TGCGCCAGCAGCTTGGGCAGGGTGGCCAAGGGAAACACCATATATTTT. Amino acid sequence: CASSLGRVAKGNTIYF.